The 23 T cell receptor beta chains given below trace back to one sample, sequenced in a study of PD-L1 blockade in urothelial cancer listed by TCRdb under 2017. The time point label of this sample denotes: peripheral blood 6 weeks after treatment start. The method behind the library was the immunoSEQ multiplex PCR assay. TCRdb retrieved this table from immuneACCESS and kept in-frame rearrangements only. Not all clones are present; in checked studies, unresolved V genes account for under half, and no reason is known for the remainder. The sample contains 50,000 or so clones, more than 75% of them found a single time. The ten largest clonotypes hold less than 11% of the sample. Sequencing was performed on PBMCs, taken around atezolizumab (anti-PD-L1) treatment. The receptors stem from a man aged 60-69 years with urothelial cancer.

This chain links TRBV28 with TRBJ1-1; no definite D call. Trimming took off 7 bases at V and 6 bases at J, with 18 bases between the two ends. This CDR3 comprises 14 residues. The germline gives CDR1 MDHEN, CDR2 SYDVKM. The CDR3 DNA sequence: TGTGCCAGCATTCCCCCGGTCGGGGTCCCTGAAGCTTTCTTT. Translation gives CASIPPVGVPEAFF.

The rearrangement uses TRBV6-5 and TRBJ1-1; TRBD1 is a possible D gene (6 bases). Trimming pared 2 bases from V and 6 bases from J, leaving 10 bases between. CDR1 is MNHEY and CDR2 is SVGAGI in the germline V gene. This CDR3 is built from 13 residues. The CDR3 region has the DNA TGTGCCAGCAGTTACGCGGACAGAGCTGAAGCTTTCTTT. This translates into CASSYADRAEAFF.

The V and J genes are TRBV10-3 and TRBJ1-3; unclear D gene. The germline V gene encodes CDR1 ENHRY and CDR2 SYGVKD. The germline V and J ends were trimmed by 3 bases and 0 bases, with 6 bases remaining between them. CDR3 length: 14 amino acids. The CDR3 spells CAISDTSSGNTIYF. The CDR3 DNA sequence: TGTGCCATCAGTGACACCAGCTCTGGAAACACCATATATTTT.

The chain uses TRBV6-5 and TRBJ2-3, with D maybe TRBD2 (5 bases). Trimming took off 5 bases at V and 0 bases at J, with 12 bases between the two ends. The CDR3 extends over 15 amino acids. CDR1 is MNHEY and CDR2 is SVGAGI in the germline V gene. The CDR3: CASSRPGKSTDTQYF. The CDR3 DNA sequence: TGTGCCAGCAGTCGCCCCGGGAAAAGCACAGATACGCAGTATTTT.

CDR3 in DNA: TGTGCCAGCAGCTTAGGCGGGGGCCCAGATACGCAGTATTTT. It is translated as CASSLGGGPDTQYF. This chain joins TRBV7-9 and TRBJ2-3, with D possibly being TRBD2 (7 bases). This CDR3 contains 14 residues. Trimming shortened V by 1 base and J by 4 bases, and 9 bases separated the two germline ends. Germline-derived CDR1 and CDR2 are SEHNR and FQNEAQ (reference sequence). Variable domain in full (rest from reference TRBV7-9 and TRBJ2-3): DTGVSQNPRHKITKRGQNVTFRCDPISEHNRLYWYRQTLGQGPEFLTYFQNEAQLEKSRLLSDRFSAERPKGSFSTLEIQRTEQGDSAMYLCASSLGGGPDTQYFGPGTRLTVL.

The chain couples TRBV29-1 to TRBJ1-6; 7 nucleotides match TRBD1. The CDR3 runs 13 residues. Germline loops: CDR1 SQVTM, CDR2 ANQGSEA. V dropped 5 bases and J dropped 7; count of bases not matched to a gene: 5. The CDR3 DNA reads TGCAGCGTTAGACAGGGAGGCAATTCACCCCTCCACTTT. It is translated as CSVRQGGNSPLHF.

The chain recombines TRBV9 with TRBJ2-7, with D maybe TRBD1 (5 bases). The V gene's germline CDR1 is SGDLS and CDR2 YYNGEE. Trimming pared 0 bases from V and 1 base from J, leaving 14 bases between. CDR3 length equals 16 residues. CDR3 amino acids: CASSVGPRAGSYEQYF. The DNA for the CDR3 is TGTGCCAGCAGCGTAGGTCCCCGGGCAGGGTCCTACGAGCAGTACTTC.

In this sample, this clone turned up once. The V gene is TRBV5-1, the J gene TRBJ1-3; 8 positions agree with TRBD1. CDR1 SGHRS and CDR2 YFSETQ come from the germline V gene. CDR3 length equals 16 residues. V was pared by 0 bases and J by 3 bases, with 5 bases of the junction left unmatched. CDR3 protein: CASSLAPTGDGNTIYF. CDR3 in DNA: TGCGCCAGCAGCTTGGCCCCGACAGGGGATGGAAACACCATATATTTT.

The V gene is TRBV6-5, the J gene TRBJ1-3, with D unresolved. The CDR3 runs 15 residues. Germline loops: CDR1 MNHEY, CDR2 SVGAGI. Trimming removed 6 bases from V and 1 base from J, with 13 bases in between. The CDR3 sequence is CASRLFMNSGNTIYF. The CDR3 DNA reads TGTGCCAGCAGACTGTTTATGAATTCTGGAAACACCATATATTTT.

V and J are TRBV9 and TRBJ2-5; 10 bases align to TRBD2. The CDR3 sequence is 19 residues long. The germline V gene encodes CDR1 SGDLS and CDR2 YYNGEE. Losses at the gene ends were 4 bases for V and 2 bases for J; bases not matched to a gene: 17. The CDR3 reads CASSPISGSGGLRQETQYF. The CDR3 region has the DNA TGTGCCAGCAGCCCCATATCGGGTAGCGGGGGGCTGCGGCAAGAGACCCAGTACTTC.

The J gene is TRBJ2-5, the V gene TRBV5-4; TRBD2 matches at 9 bases. Trimming removed 1 base from V and 5 bases from J; junction bases left unmatched: 3. The CDR3 has 14 residues. The germline V gene encodes CDR1 SGHNT and CDR2 YYREEE (reference sequence). The DNA of the CDR3 is TGTGCCAGCAGCTTGTGGCGGGGGGGGGAGACCCAGTACTTC. Amino acid sequence: CASSLWRGGETQYF. The entire variable domain, with the rest obtained from reference TRBV5-4 and TRBJ2-5, is as follows: ETGVTQSPTHLIKTRGQQVTLRCSSQSGHNTVSWYQQALGQGPQFIFQYYREEENGRGNFPPRFSGLQFPNYSSELNVNALELDDSALYLCASSLWRGGETQYFGPGTRLLVL.

This rearrangement joins TRBV2 to TRBJ1-2; D is unresolved. V gave up 1 base and J gave up 6 bases, with 9 bases separating them. The CDR3 consists of 13 residues. Germline V gene data show CDR1 as SNHLY and CDR2 as FYNNEI. The CDR3 is CASSEEGEDGYTF. CDR3 in DNA: TGTGCCAGCAGTGAAGAGGGAGAGGATGGCTACACCTTC.

The genes are TRBV28 and TRBJ2-7; 8 nucleotides line up with TRBD1. V was pared by 6 bases and J by 2 bases, with 6 bases of the junction left unmatched. The CDR3 extends over 14 amino acids. Germline CDR1 is MDHEN and CDR2 is SYDVKM. The CDR3 coding sequence is TGTGCCAGCAGCCGGACAGGGCCGACCTACGAGCAGTACTTC. Amino acids: CASSRTGPTYEQYF.

This chain links TRBV30 with TRBJ2-5; 9 bases fit TRBD2. Germline CDR1 reads GTSNPN; CDR2 reads SVGIG (reference sequence). This CDR3 is built from 16 residues. V lost 0 bases and J lost 2; bases outside the gene matches: 7. CDR3 nucleotides: TGTGCCTGGAGTGTACTCGGTGCGGGGGGGCAAGAGACCCAGTACTTC. As protein: CAWSVLGAGGQETQYF. The full variable domain, completed using reference TRBV30 and TRBJ2-5, is SQTIHQWPATLVQPVGSPLSLECTVEGTSNPNLYWYRQAAGRGLQLLFYSVGIGQISSEVPQNLSASRPQDRQFILSSKKLLLSDSGFYLCAWSVLGAGGQETQYFGPGTRLLVL.

V and J are TRBV19 and TRBJ1-3; 7 nucleotides agree with TRBD1. J lost 0 bases, V lost 4 bases, and 9 bases had no gene match. Germline V gene data show CDR1 as LNHDA and CDR2 as SQIVND (reference sequence). The CDR3 covers 17 residues. The CDR3 DNA sequence: TGTGCCAGTAGTACTCCGGGACAGAGACTCTCTGGAAACACCATATATTTT. It yields the protein CASSTPGQRLSGNTIYF.

The rearrangement uses TRBV29-1 and TRBJ1-2, with D unclear. The CDR3 length is 14 residues. Germline V gene data show CDR1 as SQVTM and CDR2 as ANQGSEA. The V gene lost 1 base and the J gene lost 7 bases, with 16 bases spanning the gap. CDR3 loop: CSVEGVPRATGYTF. The CDR3, as DNA: TGCAGCGTTGAAGGCGTACCCCGAGCAACTGGCTACACCTTC.

V usage is TRBV2 and J usage is TRBJ1-5; 10 bases fit TRBD1. The CDR3 consists of 15 residues. V shed 4 bases and J 0 bases; nucleotides not matched to a gene: 0. The germline gives CDR1 SNHLY, CDR2 FYNNEI. CDR3 protein: CASSGTGGSNQPQHF. Written as DNA, the CDR3 is TGTGCCAGCAGTGGGACAGGGGGTAGCAATCAGCCCCAGCATTTT.

The chain combines TRBV5-1 with TRBJ2-2, with 9 bases lining up with TRBD2. Germline CDR1 is SGHRS and CDR2 is YFSETQ. Germline trimming cut 4 bases from V and 5 bases from J; bases unmatched to any gene: 9. The CDR3 runs 16 residues. The CDR3, as DNA: TGCGCCAGCAGCGGGATGACTAGCGGACCTACCGGGGAGCTGTTTTTT. Protein product: CASSGMTSGPTGELFF.

The chain has TRBV14 and TRBJ1-2; D unclear. The CDR3 length is 15 residues. Germline V gene data show CDR1 as SGHDN and CDR2 as FVKESK. Trimming removed 1 base at V and 8 bases at J, with 17 bases between. The CDR3 loop is CASSQVVSGPLGYTF. The CDR3 nucleotides read TGTGCCAGCAGCCAAGTCGTTAGCGGACCGCTAGGCTACACCTTC.

The chain combines TRBV11-3 with TRBJ2-7, with 7 bases matching TRBD2. This CDR3 has 15 residues. Per the germline V gene, CDR1 is SGHNT and CDR2 is YENEEA. V gave up 1 base and J gave up 0 bases; unmatched junction bases: 3. CDR3 sequence (DNA): TGTGCCAGCAGCTTAGCGGGGGGAACCTCCTACGAGCAGTACTTC. This gives the protein CASSLAGGTSYEQYF.

The chain is built from TRBV7-9 and TRBJ2-3; 10 bases agree with TRBD2. Looked up from germline, CDR1 is SEHNR and CDR2 is FQNEAQ (reference sequence). The CDR3 consists of 16 residues. V shed 6 bases, J shed 2 bases, and the junction held 8 bases outside the gene matches. DNA of the CDR3: TGTGCCAGCAGACCGGTACTAGCGGGGTACACAGATACGCAGTATTTT. Translation: CASRPVLAGYTDTQYF. Complete variable domain (other parts from reference TRBV7-9 and TRBJ2-3): DTGVSQNPRHKITKRGQNVTFRCDPISEHNRLYWYRQTLGQGPEFLTYFQNEAQLEKSRLLSDRFSAERPKGSFSTLEIQRTEQGDSAMYLCASRPVLAGYTDTQYFGPGTRLTVL.

The chain links TRBV25-1 to TRBJ1-1, with D perhaps matching TRBD1 (6 bases). The CDR3 runs to 14 residues. Trimming cost V 4 bases and J 4 bases, with 13 bases left between them. CDR1 and CDR2 (germline): MGHDK, SYGVNS. CDR3 region: CASSGTGRGTEAFF. The DNA of the CDR3 is TGTGCCAGCAGTGGAACAGGGAGGGGCACTGAAGCTTTCTTT.

The CDR3 loop is CASSFEGAFGYTF. CDR3 DNA: TGTGCCAGCAGTTTTGAGGGGGCCTTTGGCTACACCTTC. The gene calls are TRBV28 and TRBJ1-2; 7 bases line up with TRBD1. The CDR3 totals 13 residues. Losses at the gene ends were 3 bases for V and 7 bases for J; bases not matched to a gene: 5. Germline CDR1 MDHEN, CDR2 SYDVKM.